This T cell receptor beta chain is from a study of shared clonotypes between healthy human individuals. Notes on the study in general: Sharing across four donors was highest in naive CD4 (approximately 5%) and lowest in memory CD8 (roughly 0.4%). When compared with the clonotypes that were shared by all four sorted-subset donors, the non-shared clonotypes turned out to have lower generation probabilities. Compared with memory subsets, naive subsets generally had larger estimated richness.

As defined, naive CD8 cells were CD45RO-negative and positively selected for CCR7, with terminally differentiated effector memory CD45RA+ cells excluded. Deep was the level at which the assay was run. This table comes from immunoSEQ multiplex PCR, and its TCRdb copy is limited to in-frame clones, with some not included. The profile shows about 1.9 million clones, 90% to 95% of them singletons. The ends were cut back, 1 base at V and 3 bases at J, with 14 bases in the middle. The CDR3 runs to 17 residues. Per germline, CDR1 SGDLS and CDR2 YYNGEE. About this clone: As yet, its antigen is unknown.

The chain employs TRBV9 and TRBJ2-6; D remains ambiguous. The clonotype comes from a young man in good health. Some clones in this sample may be carry-over from other donors' samples. The sample taken for sequencing was naive CD8+ T cells from PBMCs. CDR3 residues: CASSVTRHSGGANVLTF. The DNA of the CDR3 is TGTGCCAGCAGCGTAACGAGACATTCGGGTGGGGCCAACGTCCTGACTTTC.